The 25 T cell receptor beta chains listed next were all sequenced from one sample in a study of blood T cell repertoires in COVID-19. This table comes from immunoSEQ multiplex PCR, and its TCRdb copy is limited to in-frame clones, with some not included. The sample lists about 220,000 clones; 84% were seen once. Sequencing was done on a sample of peripheral blood. Receptors were obtained from a man aged 25 to 40 with active or convalescent COVID-19.

As concerns this clone: In the same sample, other DNA sequences code for this CDR3. This chain connects TRBV7-2 to TRBJ2-7; the match to TRBD1 covers 9 bases. Germline values: CDR1 SGHTA, CDR2 FQGNSA. V lost 5 bases to trimming and J lost 1 base; unmatched junction nucleotides: 3. The CDR3 contains 14 residues. DNA of the CDR3: TGTGCCAGCAGCCCGGACAGGGGATCCTACGAGCAGTACTTC. Translation gives CASSPDRGSYEQYF.

The chain employs TRBV9 and TRBJ2-7; D is perhaps TRBD1 (6 bases). The V and J ends lost 2 bases and 5 bases respectively, with 20 bases between them. The CDR3 is made up of 16 amino acids. Per germline, CDR1 SGDLS and CDR2 YYNGEE. The CDR3 DNA sequence: TGTGCCAGCAGCGTTGAACCGGGACACCTACGGGACGAGCAGTACTTC. Its translation is CASSVEPGHLRDEQYF.

V and J are TRBV27 and TRBJ1-2, with 11 bases that match TRBD1. Germline V gives CDR1 MNHEY, CDR2 SMNVEV (reference sequence). The length of the CDR3 is 16 residues. V was pared by 5 bases and J by 4 bases, with 9 bases of the junction left unmatched. The CDR3 sequence: CASSPSDRGLGYGYTF. CDR3 bases: TGTGCCAGCAGTCCATCGGACAGGGGGCTGGGCTATGGCTACACCTTC.

This clone was seen only a few times. V is TRBV5-1 and J is TRBJ1-6; unclear D gene. This CDR3 is built from 14 residues. Germline V gene sequence: CDR1 SGHRS, CDR2 YFSETQ. The V end lost 0 bases, the J end lost 15 bases, and 16 bases lay between the germline ends. The CDR3 loop is CASSLVAAEEDLHF. DNA for the CDR3: TGCGCCAGCAGCTTGGTGGCCGCCGAGGAGGACCTCCACTTT.

The V gene is TRBV6-6, the J gene TRBJ2-7, with D perhaps matching TRBD2 (5 bases). Trimming removed 6 bases from V and 6 bases from J, with 21 bases in between. The V gene's germline CDR1 is MNHNY and CDR2 SVGAGI (reference sequence). CDR3 length: 15 residues. The CDR3 is CASSPRANPLGEQYF. Written as DNA, the CDR3 is TGTGCCAGCAGCCCGAGGGCTAACCCCCTCGGCGAGCAGTACTTC.

The V and J genes are TRBV11-2 and TRBJ2-7, with 7 bases matching TRBD2. CDR3 length equals 15 residues. The V gene's germline CDR1 is SGHAT and CDR2 FQNNGV. V shed 1 base, J shed 7 bases, and the junction held 10 bases outside the gene matches. Here the CDR3 reads CASSLGAGLLREQYF. As DNA, the CDR3 is TGTGCCAGCAGCTTAGGTGCGGGACTACTAAGGGAGCAGTACTTC.

CDR3 loop: CATSETRLAGTYNEQFF. CDR3 nucleotides: TGTGCCACCAGCGAAACAAGACTAGCGGGAACCTACAATGAGCAGTTCTTC. V and J are TRBV24-1 and TRBJ2-1, with 11 bases identical to TRBD2. Germline V lookup: CDR1 KGHDR, CDR2 SFDVKD. V trimming: 7 bases; J trimming: 2 bases; junction bases outside the gene matches: 9. This CDR3 is built from 17 residues.

The chain uses TRBV7-2 and TRBJ1-3; TRBD1 aligns across 8 bases. Losses at the gene ends were 5 bases for V and 4 bases for J; bases not matched to a gene: 4. CDR1 SGHTA and CDR2 FQGNSA come from the germline V gene. The CDR3 is 14 residues long. CDR3 region: CASSVRTGGNTIYF. The CDR3 DNA follows: TGTGCCAGCAGCGTACGGACAGGGGGAAACACCATATATTTT.

This rearrangement joins TRBV6-5 to TRBJ1-2; no firm D call. There are 16 residues in the CDR3. The V end was cut by 0 bases, the J end by 5 bases, with 16 bases between. Germline-derived CDR1 and CDR2 are MNHEY and SVGAGI. CDR3 protein: CASSYSNIGEKYGYTF. CDR3 nucleotide sequence: TGTGCCAGCAGTTACTCGAATATCGGGGAAAAGTATGGCTACACCTTC.

A single count supports this clone. The chain uses TRBV9 and TRBJ2-7; possible D gene TRBD2, 5 bases. This CDR3 is built from 15 residues. CDR1 and CDR2 (germline): SGDLS, YYNGEE. V was trimmed by 2 bases and J by 4 bases, leaving 16 bases between them. CDR3 in amino acids: CASSVLPGLIYEQYF. The CDR3 DNA is TGTGCCAGCAGCGTCCTCCCGGGATTGATTTACGAGCAGTACTTC. The variable domain in full, completed from reference TRBV9 and TRBJ2-7, reads DSGVTQTPKHLITATGQRVTLRCSPRSGDLSVYWYQQSLDQGLQFLIQYYNGEERAKGNILERFSAQQFPDLHSELNLSSLELGDSALYFCASSVLPGLIYEQYFGPGTRLTVT.

V usage is TRBV5-5 and J usage is TRBJ2-7; TRBD2 might be the D (5 bases). CDR3 length equals 15 residues. Germline V CDR1 and CDR2: SGHKS, YYEKEE (reference sequence). Trimming cost V 0 bases and J 1 base, with 11 bases left between them. The CDR3 here is CASSLGLTQSYEQYF. As DNA, the CDR3 is TGTGCCAGCAGCTTGGGACTAACCCAATCCTACGAGCAGTACTTC.

The chain combines TRBV6-5 with TRBJ1-2, with a weak D call TRBD1 (6 bases). The CDR3 is 14 residues long. V dropped 4 bases and J dropped 6 bases, with 15 bases sitting between them. Germline V gene sequence: CDR1 MNHEY, CDR2 SVGAGI. CDR3 sequence reads: CASSWSGVGHGYTF. In nucleotides, the CDR3 is TGTGCCAGCAGTTGGTCAGGGGTGGGGCATGGCTACACCTTC.

This clone came up once. J is TRBJ2-3 and V is TRBV6-4; the D gene is possibly TRBD1 (6 bases). Trimming pared 5 bases from V and 5 bases from J, leaving 17 bases between. CDR3 length: 15 amino acids. Germline CDR1 reads MRHNA; CDR2 reads SNTAGT. In DNA form, the CDR3 reads TGTGCCAGCAGTCTGGGGTCCCAGGGGATAGATACGCAGTATTTT. This sequence encodes CASSLGSQGIDTQYF.

In its sample, this clone was seen a few times. The chain links TRBV6-4 to TRBJ2-3; TRBD2 aligns across 8 bases. The CDR3 covers 14 residues. CDR1 MRHNA and CDR2 SNTAGT come from the germline V gene. Trimming took 3 bases from V and 1 from J; bases not matched to a gene: 0. In DNA, the CDR3 is TGTGCCAGCAGTGAAGCGGGGGGCACAGATACGCAGTATTTT. Its protein is CASSEAGGTDTQYF.

This chain links TRBV6-2 or TRBV6-3 with TRBJ1-2, with a tentative D call TRBD1 (5 bases). CDR1 and CDR2 from the germline V gene are MNHEY and SVGEGT. Trimming took off 0 bases at V and 1 base at J, with 12 bases between the two ends. This CDR3 comprises 16 residues. CDR3 sequence (DNA): TGTGCCAGCAGTTACTCCGGGACTGTCTTTAACTATGGCTACACCTTC. Protein: CASSYSGTVFNYGYTF.

This clone appeared a single time. The rearrangement links TRBV9 to TRBJ2-5, with no clear D. The CDR3 totals 13 residues. V shed 0 bases and J shed 5 bases, with 8 bases lying between them. Per germline, CDR1 SGDLS and CDR2 YYNGEE. The CDR3 nucleotides are TGTGCCAGCAGCGTAGGAGGCTGGGAGACCCAGTACTTC. This codes for CASSVGGWETQYF.

This clone has a handful of counts. The chain links TRBV27 to TRBJ2-7, with 7 bases lining up with TRBD1. The trim removed 5 bases at V and 3 bases at J, leaving 10 bases unmatched. This CDR3 has 15 residues. Germline V gene lookup returns CDR1 MNHEY and CDR2 SMNVEV (reference sequence). CDR3 sequence: CASSGTAGGYYEQYF. CDR3 DNA sequence: TGTGCCAGCAGTGGGACAGCAGGGGGATACTACGAGCAGTACTTC.

The chain carries TRBV28 and TRBJ1-2; D not certain. Germline assignment: CDR1 MDHEN and CDR2 SYDVKM. The CDR3 runs to 14 residues. Deletions cut 2 bases from V and 4 bases from J, with 11 bases between. The CDR3 here is CASSLDVTVYGYTF. The CDR3 nucleotides read TGTGCCAGCAGTTTAGACGTAACAGTCTATGGCTACACCTTC.

Written as DNA, the CDR3 is TGTGCCAGCAGTTATACCGGGACACCTTATAATTCACCCCTCCACTTT. The encoded protein is CASSYTGTPYNSPLHF. This rearrangement joins TRBV6-5 to TRBJ1-6; maybe TRBD1 (6 bases). The V gene lost 3 bases and the J gene lost 4 bases, with 13 bases spanning the gap. The CDR3 totals 16 residues. Germline CDR1 reads MNHEY; CDR2 reads SVGAGI.

V gene TRBV25-1 combines with J gene TRBJ2-3; D remains ambiguous. V was clipped by 6 bases and J by 5 bases, with 18 bases between them. The CDR3 consists of 15 residues. Germline CDR1 and CDR2: MGHDK and SYGVNS. The CDR3 is CASSPTRSAVDTQYF. The CDR3, as DNA: TGTGCCAGCAGCCCTACCCGGAGCGCGGTAGATACGCAGTATTTT. Together with reference TRBV25-1 and TRBJ2-3, the CDR3 gives the full variable domain: EADIYQTPRYLVIGTGKKITLECSQTMGHDKMYWYQQDPGMELHLIHYSYGVNSTEKGDLSSESTVSRIRTEHFPLTLESARPSHTSQYLCASSPTRSAVDTQYFGPGTRLTVL.

The chain is built from TRBV15 and TRBJ1-5, with D hard to call. The germline V and J ends were trimmed by 3 bases and 0 bases, with 9 bases remaining between them. Germline-derived CDR1 and CDR2 are LNHNV and YYDKDF (reference sequence). The CDR3 runs to 15 residues. CDR3 coding DNA: TGTGCCACCAGCAGCGGTCACCTTAGCAATCAGCCCCAGCATTTT. Protein sequence: CATSSGHLSNQPQHF.

This chain joins TRBV7-8 and TRBJ2-7; the match to TRBD1 covers 7 bases. The CDR3 sequence is 12 residues long. J lost 5 bases, V lost 3 bases, and 1 base had no gene match. Germline CDR1 is SGHVS and CDR2 is FQNEAQ. The DNA for the CDR3 is TGTGCCAGCAGCTTCACAGGGGACGAGCAGTACTTC. Its translation: CASSFTGDEQYF. The full variable domain, its missing parts supplied by reference TRBV7-8 and TRBJ2-7, is GAGVSQSPRYKVAKRGQDVALRCDPISGHVSLFWYQQALGQGPEFLTYFQNEAQLDKSGLPSDRFFAERPEGSVSTLKIQRTQQEDSAVYLCASSFTGDEQYFGPGTRLTVT.

The rearrangement joins TRBV18 to TRBJ2-7, with 11 bases matching TRBD1. Germline CDR1 reads KGHSH; CDR2 reads LQKENI. CDR3 length: 16 residues. After removal of 0 bases from V and 5 bases from J, the junction contained 6 bases not matched to a gene. CDR3 DNA sequence: TGTGCCAGCTCACCACCGAGTGGACAGGGGGCCCACGAGCAGTACTTC. Residues: CASSPPSGQGAHEQYF.

This sequence joins TRBV25-1 and TRBJ1-2; D gene uncertain. The germline CDR1 and CDR2 sequences are MGHDK and SYGVNS. V dropped 4 bases and J dropped 5 bases, with 5 bases sitting between them. The CDR3 contains 11 residues. The chain's CDR3 is CASSASYGYTF. The CDR3 DNA sequence: TGTGCCAGCAGTGCCTCGTATGGCTACACCTTC.

This chain links TRBV9 with TRBJ2-3; D perhaps matches TRBD2 (5 bases). V was shortened by 2 bases and J by 0 bases, with 7 bases between the two germline ends. The CDR3 spans 14 residues. Germline V gives CDR1 SGDLS, CDR2 YYNGEE. CDR3 amino acids: CASSVRTSTDTQYF. CDR3 DNA: TGTGCCAGCAGCGTTCGGACTAGCACAGATACGCAGTATTTT.